The entry that follows covers one TCR beta chain sequence. This entry comes from a study of CD8 T cells in ankylosing spondylitis. The CDR3 extends over 16 amino acids. CDR1 is DFQATT, CDR2 SNEGSKA, per germline (reference sequence). The V end was cut by 3 bases, the J end by 6 bases, with 22 bases between. TCRdb reanalysed the 5' RACE reads using MiXCR and keeps one entry per CDR3 protein. This table has 150,000 to 250,000 distinct CDR3 sequences, more than 10% appearing once. V and J are TRBV20-1 and TRBJ2-3; D possibly corresponds to TRBD2 (7 bases). Specimen: blood, either unsorted or a sorted T cell fraction (not recorded which). This TCR was recovered from a male donor with ankylosing spondylitis or in good health (not recorded which). The CDR3 loop is CSASPPGLGGIDTQYF. CDR3 nucleotides: TGCAGTGCTAGTCCCCCCGGACTAGGGGGAATCGATACGCAGTATTTT.